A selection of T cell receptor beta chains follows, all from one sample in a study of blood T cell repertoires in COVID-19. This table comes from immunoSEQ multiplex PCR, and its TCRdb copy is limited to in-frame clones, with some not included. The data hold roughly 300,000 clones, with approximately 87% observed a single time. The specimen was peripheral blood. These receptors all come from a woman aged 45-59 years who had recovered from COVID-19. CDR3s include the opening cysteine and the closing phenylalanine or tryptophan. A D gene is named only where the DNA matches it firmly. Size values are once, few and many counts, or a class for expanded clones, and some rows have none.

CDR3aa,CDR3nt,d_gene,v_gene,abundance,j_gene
CASSLDRSTDTQYF,TGTGCCAGCAGCTTAGATAGAAGCACAGATACGCAGTATTTT,NA,TRBV11-3,NA,TRBJ2-3
CASRTTGLYGYTF,TGTGCCAGCAGAACGACAGGTCTCTATGGCTACACCTTC,NA,TRBV12-3/TRBV12-4,NA,TRBJ1-2
CASSLQASQVGYTF,TGTGCCAGCAGCTTACAGGCGTCGCAAGTTGGCTACACCTTC,NA,TRBV7-2,NA,TRBJ1-2
CASSQEFGLNEQFF,TGTGCCAGCAGCCAAGAATTTGGTCTAAATGAGCAGTTCTTC,NA,TRBV3-1/TRBV3-2,once,TRBJ2-1
CASRPGEEIQPQHF,TGTGCCAGCCGGCCAGGGGAAGAAATTCAGCCCCAGCATTTT,NA,TRBV6-5,NA,TRBJ1-5
CAWSREGPQPQHF,TGTGCCTGGAGTCGGGAGGGCCCTCAGCCCCAGCATTTT,NA,TRBV30,NA,TRBJ1-5
CASSVGRSNQPQHF,TGTGCCAGCAGCGTAGGGCGGAGCAATCAGCCCCAGCATTTT,NA,TRBV9,NA,TRBJ1-5
CASSYQGEVGDTQYF,TGTGCCAGCAGTTACCAGGGGGAAGTAGGAGATACGCAGTATTTT,TRBD1,TRBV5-5,NA,TRBJ2-3
CASREAGNTDTQYF,TGTGCCAGCCGGGAGGCAGGAAACACAGATACGCAGTATTTT,TRBD2,TRBV28,NA,TRBJ2-3
CASSSTGGSLEQYF,TGTGCCAGTAGTTCGACAGGGGGATCTCTTGAGCAGTACTTC,TRBD1,TRBV19,NA,TRBJ2-7
CASSQAGLKQETQYF,TGCGCCAGCAGCCAGGCAGGGCTGAAGCAAGAGACCCAGTACTTC,NA,TRBV4-3,NA,TRBJ2-5
CASSQEGTGRITGNTIYF,TGTGCCAGCAGCCAAGAGGGGACAGGGAGAATAACTGGAAACACCATATATTTT,TRBD1,TRBV4-2,NA,TRBJ1-3
CASILGGTYEQYF,TGTGCCAGCATTCTGGGGGGGACCTACGAGCAGTACTTC,TRBD2,TRBV12-3/TRBV12-4,NA,TRBJ2-7
CASSQERPGQGAYGANVLTF,TGTGCCAGCAGCCAAGAACGACCGGGACAGGGGGCTTACGGGGCCAACGTCCTGACTTTC,TRBD1,TRBV3-1/TRBV3-2,NA,TRBJ2-6
CASRQLAGGPYEQYF,TGTGCCAGCAGGCAACTAGCGGGAGGGCCCTACGAGCAGTACTTC,TRBD2,TRBV6-5,NA,TRBJ2-7
CSVARGRNEQYF,TGCAGCGTTGCCAGGGGGCGGAACGAGCAGTACTTC,TRBD1,TRBV29-1,NA,TRBJ2-7
CSGRDRGYNEQFF,TGCAGCGGAAGGGACAGGGGCTACAATGAGCAGTTCTTC,TRBD1,TRBV29-1,NA,TRBJ2-1
CASSLSPSYNEQFF,TGTGCCAGCAGCCTAAGTCCATCCTACAATGAGCAGTTCTTC,NA,TRBV5-5,NA,TRBJ2-1